The clone carrying this TCR beta chain has more than one count but fewer than ten. Time point meaning: persistent/refractory GD, antithyroid drugs over 5 years with positive TRAb. Scientists built the TCR library using RNA that was extracted from PBMCs. These data belong to a study of regulatory T cells in long-lasting Graves disease. Background on the study: The study counted Graves' disease as persistent given over 5 years of antithyroid drugs and positive TSH receptor antibodies.

Building the TCR beta libraries relied on iRepertoire HTBI primers, and CDR3 regions underwent Arm-PCR. MiXCR, applied by TCRdb to the multiplex PCR reads, yields one record per CDR3 protein. This table holds roughly 450,000 distinct CDR3 sequences, under 25% found once. This specimen was peripheral blood mononuclear cells (PBMCs), taken when the disease was refractory, from a patient treated with antithyroid drugs. The clonotype originates from a female donor with Graves disease.

CDR3 sequence (DNA): TGCAGCGCCGAACTAGCGGGAGGTGGCGAGCAGTACTTC. Translating it yields CSAELAGGGEQYF. The chain couples TRBV29-1 to TRBJ2-7; 12 bases map to TRBD2. The CDR3 sequence is 13 residues long. Germline trimming cut 7 bases from V and 6 bases from J; bases unmatched to any gene: 7. Germline CDR1 and CDR2: SQVTM and ANQGSEA.